This T cell receptor (beta chain) comes out of a study of blood T cell repertoires in COVID-19 (dated by TCRdb to between 2020 and 2021). With respect to the entire study: Samples covering the acute and convalescent phases of COVID-19 were provided by collaborators in the United States, Italy and Spain. The repertoires were released in a freely available public database meant as a resource for research on the immune response to SARS-CoV-2. The dataset comprised deeply sampled blood TCRbeta repertoires from subjects exposed to, actively infected with, or recovered from COVID-19. Samples came from the ongoing ImmuneRACE study (first 160 participants) plus 1,254 subjects from 6 global collaborators. The material from the prospective study consisted of cDNA or gDNA derived from T cells, B-cell-depleted T cells, or PBMCs. Sample metadata almost always included a de-identified subject ID, COVID-19 status, age in years and sex. HLA class I and class II types, where available, came from metadata supplied by the sample provider rather than from assay-based typing.

The CDR3 holds 13 amino acids from the cysteine to the phenylalanine. Only the CDR3 portion is preserved as DNA: 39 bases, with reading frame beginning at the first base. Trimming takes 5 bases off V and 2 bases off J; junction bases not matched to a gene: 0. CDR1 KGHSH and CDR2 LQKENI were looked up in the germline V gene. What the work shows at the level of the full study, not this receptor alone: How much clinical and demographic metadata was included differed by source and by participant, and the metadata was provided uncurated.

The collaborating institutions used their own protocols to collect whole blood in K2EDTA tubes. For TCRbeta analysis, collaborators shipped samples in one of three forms: frozen whole blood, isolated PBMCs, or DNA extracted from either of those sample types. Concerning this clone itself: There is no known antigen for this receptor. Within one base of it there is no much larger clone, and no base qualities were kept.

TCRbeta CDR3 regions were amplified from genomic DNA using the immunoSEQ Assay, a bias-controlled multiplex PCR. The authors' pipeline ran thus. Nucleated cell counts per sample were estimated from amplification of reference gene primers within the assay. To quantify the absolute abundance of each unique TCRbeta CDR3 rearrangement, sequence reads were collapsed and filtered. Productive Simpson clonality was computed per sample as the square root of Simpson's diversity index over productive rearrangements. TCRdb re-hosts the immuneACCESS table, in-frame sequences only. Its copies lack some clones; in the studies checked, an unresolved V gene accounts for under half of them, and the cause for the rest is not known. For V, J and clone size, that table is used; D and trimming come from the DNA. For this sample there are approximately 120,000 clones; around 82% appear just once. Clones ranked in the top ten supply about 6.6% of the sample.

Here the chain combines TRBV18 and TRBJ1-2, with 9 bases aligning to TRBD1. Sequencing input: peripheral blood. This receptor was identified in a woman aged 45 to 65 with acute or convalescent COVID-19. The DNA reads TGTGCCAGCTCAGACAGGGGGAACTATGGCTACACCTTC. This gives the protein CASSDRGNYGYTF.